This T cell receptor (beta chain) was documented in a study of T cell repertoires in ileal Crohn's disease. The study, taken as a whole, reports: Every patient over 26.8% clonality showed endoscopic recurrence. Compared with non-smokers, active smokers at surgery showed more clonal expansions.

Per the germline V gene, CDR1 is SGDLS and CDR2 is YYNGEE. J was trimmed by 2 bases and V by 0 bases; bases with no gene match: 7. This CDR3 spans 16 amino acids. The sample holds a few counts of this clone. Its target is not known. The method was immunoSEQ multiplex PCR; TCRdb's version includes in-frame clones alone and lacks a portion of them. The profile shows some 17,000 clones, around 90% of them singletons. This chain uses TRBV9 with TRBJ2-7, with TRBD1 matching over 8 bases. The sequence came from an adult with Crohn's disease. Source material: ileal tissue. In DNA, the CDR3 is TGTGCCAGCAGCGTAGCCGCAGGGGGCTACACCTACGAGCAGTACTTC. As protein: CASSVAAGGYTYEQYF. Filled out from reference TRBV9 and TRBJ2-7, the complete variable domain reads DSGVTQTPKHLITATGQRVTLRCSPRSGDLSVYWYQQSLDQGLQFLIQYYNGEERAKGNILERFSAQQFPDLHSELNLSSLELGDSALYFCASSVAAGGYTYEQYFGPGTRLTVT.